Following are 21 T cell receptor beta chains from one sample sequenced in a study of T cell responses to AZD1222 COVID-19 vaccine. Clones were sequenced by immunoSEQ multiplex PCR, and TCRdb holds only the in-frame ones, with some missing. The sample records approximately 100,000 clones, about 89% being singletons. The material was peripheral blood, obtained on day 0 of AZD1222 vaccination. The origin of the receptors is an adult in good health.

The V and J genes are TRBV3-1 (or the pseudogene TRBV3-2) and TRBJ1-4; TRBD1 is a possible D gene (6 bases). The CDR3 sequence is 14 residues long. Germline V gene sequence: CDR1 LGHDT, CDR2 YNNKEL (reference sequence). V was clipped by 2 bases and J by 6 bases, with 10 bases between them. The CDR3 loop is CASSQIGGHEKLFF. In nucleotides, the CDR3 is TGTGCCAGCAGCCAAATAGGGGGTCATGAAAAACTGTTTTTT.

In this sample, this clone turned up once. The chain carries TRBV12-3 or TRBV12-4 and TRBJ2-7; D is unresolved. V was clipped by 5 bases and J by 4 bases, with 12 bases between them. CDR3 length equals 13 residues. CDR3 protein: CASSLTPPYEQYF. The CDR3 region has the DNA TGTGCCAGCAGTCTCACCCCTCCTTACGAGCAGTACTTC.

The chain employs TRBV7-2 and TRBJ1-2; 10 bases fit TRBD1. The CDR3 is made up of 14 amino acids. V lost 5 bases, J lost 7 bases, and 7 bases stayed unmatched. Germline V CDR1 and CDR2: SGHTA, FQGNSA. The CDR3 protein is CASSPDRGQGGYTF. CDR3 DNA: TGTGCCAGCAGCCCCGACAGGGGGCAGGGTGGCTACACCTTC.

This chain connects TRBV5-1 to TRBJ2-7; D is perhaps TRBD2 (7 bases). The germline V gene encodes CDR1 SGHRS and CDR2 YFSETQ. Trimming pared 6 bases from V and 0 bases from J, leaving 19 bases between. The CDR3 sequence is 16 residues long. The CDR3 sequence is CASNLEGGLYSYEQYF. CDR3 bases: TGCGCCAGCAATCTGGAGGGGGGGCTCTACTCCTACGAGCAGTACTTC.

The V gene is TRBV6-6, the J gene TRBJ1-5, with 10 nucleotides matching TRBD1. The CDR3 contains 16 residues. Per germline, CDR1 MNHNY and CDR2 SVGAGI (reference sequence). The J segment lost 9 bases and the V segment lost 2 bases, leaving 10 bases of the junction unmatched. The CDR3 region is CASSYSDRGPRMPQHF. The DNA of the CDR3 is TGTGCCAGCAGTTACAGCGACAGGGGGCCTAGGATGCCCCAGCATTTT.

The CDR3 region is CASSEGKRARTYGYTF. The CDR3 DNA sequence: TGTGCCAGTAGTGAGGGCAAAAGGGCACGAACCTATGGCTACACCTTC. The rearrangement joins TRBV19 to TRBJ1-2, with D unclear. The CDR3 consists of 16 residues. Germline V gene lookup returns CDR1 LNHDA and CDR2 SQIVND (reference sequence). V shed 5 bases and J shed 4 bases, with 20 bases lying between them.

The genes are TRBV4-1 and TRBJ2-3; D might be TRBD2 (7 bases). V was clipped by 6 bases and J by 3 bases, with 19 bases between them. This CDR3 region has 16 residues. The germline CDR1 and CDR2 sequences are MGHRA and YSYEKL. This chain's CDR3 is CASREGNGGHTDTQYF. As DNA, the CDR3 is TGCGCCAGCAGGGAGGGGAACGGGGGGCATACAGATACGCAGTATTTT.

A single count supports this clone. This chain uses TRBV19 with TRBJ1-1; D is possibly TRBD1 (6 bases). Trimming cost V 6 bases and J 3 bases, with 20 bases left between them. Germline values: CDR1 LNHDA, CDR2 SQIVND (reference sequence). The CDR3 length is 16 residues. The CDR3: CASRGAVSGVHTEAFF. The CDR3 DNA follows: TGTGCCAGTAGGGGGGCGGTATCAGGGGTCCACACTGAAGCTTTCTTT.

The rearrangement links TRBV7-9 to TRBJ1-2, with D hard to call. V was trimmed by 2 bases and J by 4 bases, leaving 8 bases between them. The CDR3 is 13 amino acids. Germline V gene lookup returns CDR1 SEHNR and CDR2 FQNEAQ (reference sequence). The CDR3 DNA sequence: TGTGCCAGCAGCTTATTTAGTCCCTATGGCTACACCTTC. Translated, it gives CASSLFSPYGYTF.

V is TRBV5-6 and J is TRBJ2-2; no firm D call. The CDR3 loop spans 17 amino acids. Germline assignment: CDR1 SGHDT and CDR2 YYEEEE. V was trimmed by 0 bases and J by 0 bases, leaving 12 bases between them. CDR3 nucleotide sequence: TGTGCCAGCAGCTTGGAGCCACTGAAGGCGAACACCGGGGAGCTGTTTTTT. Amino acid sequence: CASSLEPLKANTGELFF. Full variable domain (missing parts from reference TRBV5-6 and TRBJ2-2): DAGVTQSPTHLIKTRGQQVTLRCSPKSGHDTVSWYQQALGQGPQFIFQYYEEEERQRGNFPDRFSGHQFPNYSSELNVNALLLGDSALYLCASSLEPLKANTGELFFGEGSRLTVL.

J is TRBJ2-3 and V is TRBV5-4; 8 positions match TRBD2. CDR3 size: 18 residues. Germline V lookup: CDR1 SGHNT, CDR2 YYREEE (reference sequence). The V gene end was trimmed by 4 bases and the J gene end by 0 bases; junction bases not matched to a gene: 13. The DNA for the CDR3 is TGTGCCAGCAGCCGGCCCGGCGGGGGGCCGACTAGCACAGATACGCAGTATTTT. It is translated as CASSRPGGGPTSTDTQYF.

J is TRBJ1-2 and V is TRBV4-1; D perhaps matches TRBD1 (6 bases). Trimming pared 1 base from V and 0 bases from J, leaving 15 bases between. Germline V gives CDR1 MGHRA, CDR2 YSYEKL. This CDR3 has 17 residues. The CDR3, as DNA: TGCGCCAGCAGCCAAGCCAGGGGAGAGGGGCCTAACTATGGCTACACCTTC. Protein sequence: CASSQARGEGPNYGYTF.

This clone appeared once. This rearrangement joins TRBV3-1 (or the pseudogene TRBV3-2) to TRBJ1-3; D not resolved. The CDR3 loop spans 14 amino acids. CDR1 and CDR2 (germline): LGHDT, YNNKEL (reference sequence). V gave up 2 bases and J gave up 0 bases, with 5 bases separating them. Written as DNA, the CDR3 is TGTGCCAGCAGCCAACGTTCCTCTGGAAACACCATATATTTT. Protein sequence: CASSQRSSGNTIYF.

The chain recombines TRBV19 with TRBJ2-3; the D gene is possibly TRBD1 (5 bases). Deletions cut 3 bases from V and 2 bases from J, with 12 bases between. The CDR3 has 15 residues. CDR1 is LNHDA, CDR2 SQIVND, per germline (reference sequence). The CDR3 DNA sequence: TGTGCCAGTAGTATGGGGCGGACCCTCACAGATACGCAGTATTTT. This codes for CASSMGRTLTDTQYF.

The CDR3 DNA sequence: TGTGCCAGTAGTCCTCTCGGGGCGAAGGGTTCCCTGAACACTGAAGCTTTCTTT. It specifies CASSPLGAKGSLNTEAFF. This chain links TRBV19 with TRBJ1-1, with D perhaps TRBD1 (5 bases). V was pared by 5 bases and J by 0 bases, with 22 bases between. CDR3 size: 18 residues. Looked up from germline, CDR1 is LNHDA and CDR2 is SQIVND (reference sequence).

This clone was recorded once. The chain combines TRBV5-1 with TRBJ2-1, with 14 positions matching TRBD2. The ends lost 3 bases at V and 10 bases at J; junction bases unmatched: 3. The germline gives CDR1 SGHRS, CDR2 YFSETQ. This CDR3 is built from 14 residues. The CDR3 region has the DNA TGCGCCAGCAGCTCCGGGACTAGCGGGGGAGAGCAGTTCTTC. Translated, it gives CASSSGTSGGEQFF.

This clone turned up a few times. CDR3 in amino acids: CASSSPSRQGSGGPQHF. CDR3 coding DNA: TGTGCCAGCAGTTCGCCATCCCGGCAGGGCTCGGGCGGGCCCCAGCATTTT. V is TRBV28 and J is TRBJ1-5; D is possibly TRBD1 (5 bases). Trimming took off 4 bases at V and 9 bases at J, with 25 bases between the two ends. Germline V gene lookup returns CDR1 MDHEN and CDR2 SYDVKM. CDR3 length: 17 residues.

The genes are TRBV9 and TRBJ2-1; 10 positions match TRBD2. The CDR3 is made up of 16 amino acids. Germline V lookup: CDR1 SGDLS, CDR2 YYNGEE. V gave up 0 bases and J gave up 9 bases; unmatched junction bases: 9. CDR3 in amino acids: CASSVGDSGGFAEQFF. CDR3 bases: TGTGCCAGCAGCGTAGGGGATAGCGGGGGGTTTGCTGAGCAGTTCTTC.

CDR3 bases: TGTGCCAGCAGCCAAATAGTTGGCACTGAAGCTTTCTTT. Encoded protein: CASSQIVGTEAFF. The V and J genes are TRBV3-1 (or the pseudogene TRBV3-2) and TRBJ1-1; D is undetermined. CDR3 length: 13 amino acids. Trimming took 2 bases from V and 4 from J, leaving 8 bases between them. The germline gives CDR1 LGHDT, CDR2 YNNKEL (reference sequence).

The CDR3: CASSLGQTLYGNTIYF. DNA of the CDR3: TGTGCCAGCAGCTTAGGGCAGACTCTGTATGGAAACACCATATATTTT. The gene calls are TRBV7-2 and TRBJ1-3; no clear D. V was trimmed by 1 base and J by 3 bases, leaving 13 bases between them. CDR1 SGHTA and CDR2 FQGNSA come from the germline V gene. The CDR3 length is 16 residues.

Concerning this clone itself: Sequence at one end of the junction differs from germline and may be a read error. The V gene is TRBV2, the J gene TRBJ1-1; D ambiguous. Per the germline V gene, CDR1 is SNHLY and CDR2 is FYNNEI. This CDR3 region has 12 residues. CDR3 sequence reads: CASSEDGYTGRF. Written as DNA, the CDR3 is TGTGCCAGCAGTGAAGACGGATACACGGGTCGGTTT. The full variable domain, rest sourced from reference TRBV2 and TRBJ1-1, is EPEVTQTPSHQVTQMGQEVILRCVPISNHLYFYWYRQILGQKVEFLVSFYNNEISEKSEIFDDQFSVERPDGSNFTLKIRSTKLEDSAMYFCASSEDGYTGRFGQGTRLTVV.